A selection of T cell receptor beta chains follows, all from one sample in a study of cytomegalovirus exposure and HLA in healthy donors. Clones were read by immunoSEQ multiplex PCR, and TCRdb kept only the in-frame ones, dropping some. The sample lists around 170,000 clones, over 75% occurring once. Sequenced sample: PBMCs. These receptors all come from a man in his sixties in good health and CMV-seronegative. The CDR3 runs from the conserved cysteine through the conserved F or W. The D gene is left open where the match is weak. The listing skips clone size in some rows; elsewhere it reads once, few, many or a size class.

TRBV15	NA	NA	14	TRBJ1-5	CATSRDYSNQPQHF	TGTGCCACCAGCAGAGATTATAGCAATCAGCCCCAGCATTTT
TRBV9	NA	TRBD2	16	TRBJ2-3	CASSVGLAGGTDTQYF	TGTGCCAGCAGCGTAGGACTAGCGGGCGGCACAGATACGCAGTATTTT
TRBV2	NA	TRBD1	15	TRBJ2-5	CASSLDRGLGETQYF	TGTGCCAGCAGCTTGGACAGGGGGCTTGGAGAGACCCAGTACTTC
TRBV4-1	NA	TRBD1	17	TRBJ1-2	CASTHSGAGQGAYGYTF	TGCGCCAGCACCCATTCCGGCGCCGGACAGGGGGCGTATGGCTACACCTTC
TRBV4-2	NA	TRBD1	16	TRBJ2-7	CASSPMGDRGEYEQYF	TGTGCCAGCAGTCCCATGGGGGACAGGGGGGAGTACGAGCAGTACTTC
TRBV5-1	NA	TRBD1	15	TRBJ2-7	CASSLGGTGVGEQYF	TGCGCCAGCAGCTTGGGGGGGACAGGGGTAGGCGAGCAGTACTTC
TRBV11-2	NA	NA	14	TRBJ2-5	CASTITGARETQYF	TGTGCCAGCACCATAACTGGGGCACGAGAGACCCAGTACTTC
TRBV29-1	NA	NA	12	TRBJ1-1	CSVQGNEIEAFF	TGCAGCGTCCAGGGCAATGAGATTGAAGCTTTCTTT
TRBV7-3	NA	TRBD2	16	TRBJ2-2	CASSLAGGANTGELFF	TGTGCCAGCAGCTTAGCGGGGGGCGCGAACACCGGGGAGCTGTTTTTT
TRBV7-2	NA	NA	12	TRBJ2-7	CASSSTGYEQYF	TGTGCCAGCAGCAGTACAGGATACGAGCAGTACTTC
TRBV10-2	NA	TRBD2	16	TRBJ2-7	CASQWETSGSSDEQYF	TGCGCCAGCCAATGGGAAACTAGCGGGAGTTCAGACGAGCAGTACTTC
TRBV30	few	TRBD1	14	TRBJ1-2	CAWSVTGVKDGYTF	TGTGCCTGGAGCGTGACAGGGGTAAAAGATGGCTACACCTTC
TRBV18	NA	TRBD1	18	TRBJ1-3	CASSDEGTVSISGNTIYF	TGTGCCAGCTCAGACGAAGGGACAGTATCGATCTCTGGAAACACCATATATTTT
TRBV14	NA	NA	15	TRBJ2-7	CASSQESLPTYEQYF	TGTGCCAGCAGCCAAGAGTCACTACCAACCTACGAGCAGTACTTC
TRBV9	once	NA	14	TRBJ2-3	CASSVGTSTDTQYF	TGTGCCAGCAGCGTTGGGACAAGCACAGATACGCAGTATTTT
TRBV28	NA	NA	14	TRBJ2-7	CASNKQGSLKEQYF	TGTGCCAGCAATAAACAGGGTAGTCTTAAAGAGCAGTACTTC
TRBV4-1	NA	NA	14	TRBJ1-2	CASSPRVPNYGYTF	TGCGCCAGCAGCCCCAGGGTCCCTAACTATGGCTACACCTTC
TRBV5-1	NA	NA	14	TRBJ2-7	CASSFGTGVGEQYF	TGCGCCAGCAGCTTCGGTACGGGGGTGGGCGAGCAGTACTTC
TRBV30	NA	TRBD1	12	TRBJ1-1	CAWSKNRGEAFF	TGTGCCTGGAGCAAAAACAGGGGTGAAGCTTTCTTT
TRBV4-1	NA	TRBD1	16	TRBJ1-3	CASSQGGQGAENTIYF	TGCGCCAGCAGCCAAGGGGGACAGGGGGCGGAAAACACCATATATTTT
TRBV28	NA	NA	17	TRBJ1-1	CASSLTVGGGRATEAFF	TGTGCCAGCAGTTTGACGGTGGGCGGGGGGCGTGCCACTGAAGCTTTCTTT
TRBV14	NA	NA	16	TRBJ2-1	CASSQGGPGWFDEQFF	TGTGCCAGCAGCCAGGGGGGGCCGGGGTGGTTCGATGAGCAGTTCTTC
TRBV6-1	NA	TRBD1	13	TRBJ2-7	CASRQGTGSEQYF	TGTGCCAGCAGGCAAGGGACAGGGAGCGAGCAGTACTTC
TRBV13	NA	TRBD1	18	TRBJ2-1	CASSSTYSRDRIYNEQFF	TGTGCCAGCAGCTCCACCTATTCCCGGGACAGAATATACAATGAGCAGTTCTTC
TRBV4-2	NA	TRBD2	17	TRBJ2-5	CASSTRTSGGGQETQYF	TGTGCCAGCAGCACCCGGACTAGCGGGGGGGGCCAAGAGACCCAGTACTTC
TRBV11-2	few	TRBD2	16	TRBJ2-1	CASSLGLAGSGYEQFF	TGTGCCAGCAGCTTAGGACTAGCGGGGTCGGGGTATGAGCAGTTCTTC
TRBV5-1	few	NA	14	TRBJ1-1	CASRPDSLNTEAFF	TGCGCCAGCAGACCCGACAGTCTGAACACTGAAGCTTTCTTT
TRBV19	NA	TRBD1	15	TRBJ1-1	CASSTMGQGVTEAFF	TGTGCCAGTAGTACAATGGGACAGGGGGTCACTGAAGCTTTCTTT
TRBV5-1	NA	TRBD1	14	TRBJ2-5	CASSVRQGRETQYF	TGCGCCAGCAGCGTAAGACAGGGGCGAGAGACCCAGTACTTC
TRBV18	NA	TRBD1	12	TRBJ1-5	CASSPHGTGEHF	TGTGCCAGCTCACCTCACGGGACAGGGGAACATTTT
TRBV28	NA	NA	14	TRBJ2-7	CASSSPGRSYEQYF	TGTGCCAGCAGTTCCCCCGGGAGATCCTACGAGCAGTACTTC
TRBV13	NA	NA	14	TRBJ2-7	CASSLGRRGYEQYF	TGTGCCAGCAGCTTAGGCAGAAGGGGCTACGAGCAGTACTTC
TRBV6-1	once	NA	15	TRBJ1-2	CASSERGQGNYGYTF	TGTGCCAGCAGTGAAAGGGGTCAGGGGAACTATGGCTACACCTTC
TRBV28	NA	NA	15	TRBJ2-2	CASRYRDTNTGELFF	TGTGCCAGCCGTTACCGGGACACAAACACCGGGGAGCTGTTTTTT
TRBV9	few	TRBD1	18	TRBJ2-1	CASSVESRAGQGDNEQFF	TGTGCCAGCAGCGTAGAGTCGCGGGCGGGACAGGGAGACAATGAGCAGTTCTTC
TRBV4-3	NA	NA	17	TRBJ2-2	CASSQDRPAGGKIELFF	TGCGCCAGCAGCCAAGATAGACCAGCAGGCGGGAAAATCGAGCTGTTTTTT
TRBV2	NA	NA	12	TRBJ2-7	CASSEPDRTEYF	TGTGCCAGCAGTGAACCCGACAGGACGGAGTACTTC
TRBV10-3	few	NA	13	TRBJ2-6	CASGSSGANVLTF	TGTGCCTCAGGATCCTCTGGGGCCAACGTCCTGACTTTC
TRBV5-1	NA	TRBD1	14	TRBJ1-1	CASSTGQVNTEAFF	TGCGCCAGCAGTACGGGACAGGTTAACACTGAAGCTTTCTTT
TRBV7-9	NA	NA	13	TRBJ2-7	CASSQTTSYEQYF	TGTGCCAGCAGCCAAACTACCTCCTACGAGCAGTACTTC
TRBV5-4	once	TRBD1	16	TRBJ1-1	CASSSPQGALGTEAFF	TGTGCCAGCAGCTCTCCTCAGGGGGCGTTGGGCACTGAAGCTTTCTTT
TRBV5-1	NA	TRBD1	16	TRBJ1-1	CASSLVGSGGNTEAFF	TGCGCCAGCAGCTTGGTGGGGTCAGGGGGAAACACTGAAGCTTTCTTT
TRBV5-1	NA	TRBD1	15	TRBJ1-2	CASSLEGASGYGYTF	TGCGCCAGCAGCTTGGAGGGGGCGTCGGGCTATGGCTACACCTTC
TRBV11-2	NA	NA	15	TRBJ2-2	CASSLDTQGTGELFF	TGTGCCAGCAGCTTAGACACGCAGGGTACCGGGGAGCTGTTTTTT
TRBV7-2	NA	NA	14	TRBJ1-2	CASRSGGLGYGYTF	TGTGCCAGCAGGTCCGGAGGCTTGGGCTATGGCTACACCTTC
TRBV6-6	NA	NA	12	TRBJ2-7	CASSHREYEQYF	TGTGCCAGCAGTCACAGGGAATACGAGCAGTACTTC
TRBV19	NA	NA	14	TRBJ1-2	CASSTSQNNYGYTF	TGTGCCAGTAGTACTTCACAGAATAACTATGGCTACACCTTC
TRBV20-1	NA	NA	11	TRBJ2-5	CSAPLQETQYF	TGCAGTGCTCCACTACAAGAGACCCAGTACTTC
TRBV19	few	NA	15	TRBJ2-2	CASRAPDIYTGELFF	TGTGCCAGTAGAGCTCCAGACATTTACACCGGGGAGCTGTTTTTT
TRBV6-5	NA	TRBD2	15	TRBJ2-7	CASSSPRLALYEQYF	TGTGCCAGCAGTTCCCCTCGACTAGCCCTATACGAGCAGTACTTC
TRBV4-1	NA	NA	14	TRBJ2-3	CASSLALSTDTQYF	TGCGCCAGCAGCTTGGCCCTTAGCACAGATACGCAGTATTTT
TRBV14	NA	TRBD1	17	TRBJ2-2	CASSPRTGTENTGELFF	TGTGCCAGCAGCCCTCGAACCGGGACAGAGAACACCGGGGAGCTGTTTTTT
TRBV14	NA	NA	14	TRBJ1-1	CASSQASPGTEAFF	TGTGCCAGCAGCCAAGCATCCCCAGGCACTGAAGCTTTCTTT
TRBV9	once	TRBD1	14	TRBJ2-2	CASSQGTGSGELFF	TGTGCCAGCAGCCAAGGGACAGGGAGCGGGGAGCTGTTTTTT
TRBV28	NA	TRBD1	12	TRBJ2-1	CASSSDRGGLIF	TGTGCCAGCAGCTCCGACAGGGGGGGTTTGATCTTC
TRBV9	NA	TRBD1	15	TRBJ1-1	CASSVGGQGNTEAFF	TGTGCCAGCAGCGTAGGGGGACAGGGAAACACTGAAGCTTTCTTT
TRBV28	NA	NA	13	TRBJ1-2	CASSYGSHYGYTF	TGTGCCAGCAGTTACGGGAGTCACTATGGCTACACCTTC
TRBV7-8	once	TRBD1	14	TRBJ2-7	CASRPGQRPYEQYF	TGTGCCAGCAGACCGGGACAGCGCCCCTACGAGCAGTACTTC
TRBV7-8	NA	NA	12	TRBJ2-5	CASSLALGGPYF	TGTGCCAGCAGCTTAGCCCTAGGCGGGCCTTACTTC